The entry that follows covers one TCR beta chain sequence. The table came from immunoSEQ multiplex PCR; TCRdb's copy has only in-frame clones and leaves some out. The table records roughly 26,000 clones, about nine tenths of them present only once. These data come from a study of monozygotic twins with cystic fibrosis. CDR1 SEHNR and CDR2 FQNEAQ come from the germline V gene (reference sequence). V lost 1 base to trimming and J lost 3 bases, with 13 bases between them. This CDR3 has 15 residues. The chain uses TRBV7-9 and TRBJ2-7; D may be TRBD2 (5 bases). This TCR was recovered from a girl aged 2 to 10 with cystic fibrosis. The sequenced sample consisted of blood. CDR3 nucleotides: TGTGCCAGCAGCTTAGAGGCTAGCCCCCTCTACGAGCAGTACTTC. This gives the protein CASSLEASPLYEQYF.